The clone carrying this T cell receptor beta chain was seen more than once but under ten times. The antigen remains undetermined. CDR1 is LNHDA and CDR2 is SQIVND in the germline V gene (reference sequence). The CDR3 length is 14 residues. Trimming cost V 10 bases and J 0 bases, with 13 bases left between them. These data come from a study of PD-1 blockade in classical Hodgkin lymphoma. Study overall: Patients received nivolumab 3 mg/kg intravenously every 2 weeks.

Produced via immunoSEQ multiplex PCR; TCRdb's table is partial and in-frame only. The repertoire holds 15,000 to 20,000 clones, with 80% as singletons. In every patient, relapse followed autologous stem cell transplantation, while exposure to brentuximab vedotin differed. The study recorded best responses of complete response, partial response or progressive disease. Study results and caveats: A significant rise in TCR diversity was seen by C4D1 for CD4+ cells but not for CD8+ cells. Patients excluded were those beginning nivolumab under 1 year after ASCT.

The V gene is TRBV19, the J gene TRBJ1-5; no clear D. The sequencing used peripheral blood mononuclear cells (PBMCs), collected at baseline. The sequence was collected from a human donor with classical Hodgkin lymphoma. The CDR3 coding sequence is TGTGCCACCGCTGGACGGTATAGCAATCAGCCCCAGCATTTT. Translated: CATAGRYSNQPQHF.